Listed here is a single T cell receptor (beta chain). This record belongs to a study of blood T cell repertoires in COVID-19. Study information: Samples taken during acute and convalescent COVID-19 were collected in the United States, Italy and Spain. Sources were T cells, B-cell-depleted T cells, or PBMCs; the material itself was cDNA or gDNA.

Original processing methods: How many nucleated cells were present was estimated from reference gene primer amplification. Data came from immunoSEQ multiplex PCR; TCRdb stores just in-frame clones and leaves some out. Clone size and the V and J calls come from that table; the DNA yielded D and trimming. The sample records about 150,000 clones, 75% to 90% being singletons. The CDR3 has 16 amino acids. The ends were cut back, 2 bases at V and 0 bases at J, with 14 bases in the middle. The germline gives CDR1 MNHEY, CDR2 SVGAGI. Specimen: peripheral blood. The chain combines TRBV6-5 with TRBJ2-7, with a possible D match to TRBD1 (6 bases). The sequence came from a woman between 40 and 50 years old with acute or convalescent COVID-19. The CDR3 sequence: CASSYTTGTVSYEQYF. The CDR3 region has the DNA TGTGCCAGCAGTTACACAACAGGGACCGTCTCCTACGAGCAGTACTTC.